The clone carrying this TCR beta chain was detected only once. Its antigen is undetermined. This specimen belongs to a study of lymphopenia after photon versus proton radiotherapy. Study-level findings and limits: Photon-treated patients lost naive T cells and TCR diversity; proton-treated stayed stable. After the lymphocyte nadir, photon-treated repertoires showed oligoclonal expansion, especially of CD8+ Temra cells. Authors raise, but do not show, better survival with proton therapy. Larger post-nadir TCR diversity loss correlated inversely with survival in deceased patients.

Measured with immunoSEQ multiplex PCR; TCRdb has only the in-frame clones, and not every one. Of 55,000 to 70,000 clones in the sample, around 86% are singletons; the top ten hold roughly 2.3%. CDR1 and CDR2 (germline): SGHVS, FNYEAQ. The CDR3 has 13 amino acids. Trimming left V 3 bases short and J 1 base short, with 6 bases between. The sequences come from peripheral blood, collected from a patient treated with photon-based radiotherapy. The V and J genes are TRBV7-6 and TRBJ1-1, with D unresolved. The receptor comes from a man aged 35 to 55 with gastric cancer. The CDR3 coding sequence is TGTGCCAGCAGCTTGGCGTGGAACACTGAAGCTTTCTTT. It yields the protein CASSLAWNTEAFF.